Listed here are 32 T cell receptor beta chains from one sample, sequenced in a study of blood T cell repertoires in COVID-19 (dated by TCRdb to 2019 to 2021). The method behind the library was the immunoSEQ multiplex PCR assay. TCRdb stores this immuneACCESS table with in-frame sequences only. Part of the clones is absent; in the studies checked, under half of the shortfall reflects unresolved V genes, and no reason is known for the rest. This sample lists roughly 210,000 clones; about 87% were detected once. About 1.8% of the sample comes from the top ten. The material sequenced was peripheral blood. These receptors were obtained from a man between 65 and 80 years old with acute or convalescent COVID-19.

The chain carries TRBV28 and TRBJ1-1; TRBD1 aligns across 9 bases. Germline CDR1 reads MDHEN; CDR2 reads SYDVKM. J was trimmed by 10 bases and V by 1 base; bases with no gene match: 1. The CDR3 sequence is 12 residues long. In nucleotides, the CDR3 is TGTGCCAGCAGTTTATTGGGACAGGGAGCTTTCTTT. Translation gives CASSLLGQGAFF.

As concerns this clone: Other nucleotide sequences in the sample specify the same CDR3. This chain uses TRBV7-3 with TRBJ2-2, with 12 bases aligning to TRBD2. This CDR3 spans 15 amino acids. Germline V CDR1 and CDR2: SGHTA, FQGTGA. V trimming: 5 bases; J trimming: 5 bases; junction bases outside the gene matches: 3. This CDR3 is CASSPTSGRTGELFF. The CDR3, as DNA: TGTGCCAGCAGCCCGACTAGCGGGAGAACCGGGGAGCTGTTTTTT.

The chain links TRBV7-2 to TRBJ2-1; 8 bases match TRBD1. Germline V CDR1 and CDR2: SGHTA, FQGNSA. The CDR3 has 16 amino acids. The ends lost 4 bases at V and 7 bases at J; junction bases unmatched: 12. The chain's CDR3 is CASSSRPGQGTNEQFF. Written as DNA, the CDR3 is TGTGCCAGCAGCTCCCGGCCCGGACAGGGAACAAATGAGCAGTTCTTC.

V gene TRBV4-2 combines with J gene TRBJ1-2, with 8 bases matching TRBD1. Germline trimming cut 4 bases from V and 7 bases from J; bases unmatched to any gene: 11. Germline values: CDR1 LGHNA, CDR2 YNFKEQ. The CDR3 spans 15 residues. The CDR3 bases are TGTGCCAGCAGCCTAAACTTGGACAGGGCCGGTGGCTACACCTTC. Its translation: CASSLNLDRAGGYTF.

The chain carries TRBV2 and TRBJ2-7; D might be TRBD2 (6 bases). CDR1 SNHLY and CDR2 FYNNEI come from the germline V gene. The CDR3 contains 12 residues. The V and J ends lost 7 bases and 6 bases respectively, with 13 bases between them. Here the CDR3 DNA reads TGTGCCAGCACCGACCGGCGGGGCGAGCAGTACTTC. Translated, it gives CASTDRRGEQYF.

This sequence joins TRBV5-4 and TRBJ2-1; D is possibly TRBD1 (5 bases). V was pared by 2 bases and J by 4 bases, with 13 bases between. This CDR3 spans 15 amino acids. Per germline, CDR1 SGHNT and CDR2 YYREEE (reference sequence). CDR3 sequence reads: CASSFGRAKYNEQFF. In nucleotides, the CDR3 is TGTGCCAGCAGCTTTGGCAGGGCGAAGTACAATGAGCAGTTCTTC.

The chain links TRBV7-3 to TRBJ2-7, with D unresolved. V was pared by 0 bases and J by 6 bases, with 9 bases between. Germline V CDR1 and CDR2: SGHTA, FQGTGA. The CDR3 is made up of 13 amino acids. Written as DNA, the CDR3 is TGTGCCAGCAGCTTAACCACGGGTAGCGAGCAGTACTTC. It encodes CASSLTTGSEQYF.

The chain uses TRBV5-4 and TRBJ1-2; 7 positions match TRBD1. The V gene's germline CDR1 is SGHNT and CDR2 YYREEE (reference sequence). The CDR3 is 16 residues long. The ends lost 5 bases at V and 0 bases at J; junction bases unmatched: 10. The CDR3 is CASRPPGTVTNYGYTF. DNA for the CDR3: TGTGCCAGCAGGCCCCCCGGGACAGTCACTAACTATGGCTACACCTTC.

This clone was detected only a few times. The chain couples TRBV11-2 to TRBJ1-5; 7 bases line up with TRBD1. Looked up from germline, CDR1 is SGHAT and CDR2 is FQNNGV. This CDR3 spans 12 amino acids. V gave up 3 bases and J gave up 11 bases; unmatched junction bases: 4. The CDR3 region is CASSLNRGSQHF. The CDR3 region has the DNA TGTGCCAGCAGCTTGAACAGGGGTTCCCAGCATTTT.

This chain connects TRBV12-3 or TRBV12-4 to TRBJ2-7; D call uncertain. The CDR3 length is 12 residues. V was shortened by 4 bases and J by 0 bases, with 4 bases between the two germline ends. For the CDR3, the DNA is TGTGCCAGCAGTTATTACTCCTACGAGCAGTACTTC. This codes for CASSYYSYEQYF.

The chain joins TRBV6-5 to TRBJ2-1, with TRBD2 matching over 9 bases. Germline V gene sequence: CDR1 MNHEY, CDR2 SVGAGI. V trimming: 7 bases; J trimming: 6 bases; junction bases outside the gene matches: 7. The CDR3 length is 14 residues. The CDR3 DNA follows: TGTGCCAGCAACTACGGACTAGCGAGCAATGAGCAGTTCTTC. This encodes CASNYGLASNEQFF.

The chain recombines TRBV4-3 with TRBJ1-5; perhaps TRBD1 as D (6 bases). Trimming removed 3 bases at V and 9 bases at J, with 18 bases between. The CDR3 loop spans 15 amino acids. Germline V CDR1 and CDR2: LGHNA, YSLEER. The CDR3 DNA reads TGCGCCAGCAGCCAGGATGGAACAGGGAAGTGGCCCCAGCATTTT. It yields the protein CASSQDGTGKWPQHF.

V gene TRBV7-8 combines with J gene TRBJ2-7; 7 bases are shared with TRBD1. Germline trimming cut 5 bases from V and 2 bases from J; bases unmatched to any gene: 3. This CDR3 is 13 amino acids long. From germline, CDR1 is SGHVS and CDR2 FQNEAQ. The CDR3 bases are TGTGCCAGCAGCCGGGACAGCACCTACGAGCAGTACTTC. This translates into CASSRDSTYEQYF. The variable domain in full, with the rest retrieved from reference TRBV7-8 and TRBJ2-7, is GAGVSQSPRYKVAKRGQDVALRCDPISGHVSLFWYQQALGQGPEFLTYFQNEAQLDKSGLPSDRFFAERPEGSVSTLKIQRTQQEDSAVYLCASSRDSTYEQYFGPGTRLTVT.

The CDR3 protein is CASSLDGQGGQPQHF. Here the CDR3 DNA reads TGCGCCAGCAGCTTGGATGGGCAGGGTGGCCAGCCCCAGCATTTT. The rearrangement joins TRBV5-1 to TRBJ1-5; D is perhaps TRBD1 (5 bases). The germline V gene encodes CDR1 SGHRS and CDR2 YFSETQ. Trimming stripped 0 bases from V and 7 bases from J, with 14 bases between. The CDR3 totals 15 residues.

The V call is TRBV19, the J call TRBJ2-1, with 10 bases fitting TRBD2. Per the germline V gene, CDR1 is LNHDA and CDR2 is SQIVND (reference sequence). The V gene end was trimmed by 3 bases and the J gene end by 9 bases; junction bases not matched to a gene: 5. The CDR3 length is 14 residues. In nucleotides, the CDR3 is TGTGCCAGTAGTATTTCTAGCGGGAGAGGTGAGCAGTTCTTC. Protein: CASSISSGRGEQFF.

The V call is TRBV2, the J call TRBJ1-1, with 10 bases aligning to TRBD1. CDR1 and CDR2 from the germline V gene are SNHLY and FYNNEI. After removal of 5 bases from V and 1 base from J, the junction contained 4 bases not matched to a gene. The length of the CDR3 is 15 residues. The CDR3 here is CASSLGTGANTEAFF. CDR3 DNA: TGTGCCAGCAGTTTGGGGACAGGGGCGAACACTGAAGCTTTCTTT.

Worth noting for this clone: A much larger clone lies one base from this, so it may be a read error. The chain joins TRBV10-3 to TRBJ2-7, with 7 bases lining up with TRBD1. Germline CDR1 reads ENHRY; CDR2 reads SYGVKD. After removal of 2 bases from V and 0 bases from J, the junction contained 4 bases not matched to a gene. CDR3 length equals 15 residues. This CDR3 is CAISEADRSSYEQYF. CDR3 bases: TGTGCCATCAGTGAGGCGGACAGGAGCTCCTACGAGCAGTACTTC.

V is TRBV21-1 and J is TRBJ1-3; the table calls TRBD1, which could not be checked here. TRBV21-1 corresponds to a pseudogene. The CDR3 extends over 16 amino acids. CDR3 region: CASSIYRGSSGNTIYF. The DNA for the CDR3 is TGTGCCAGCAGCATCTACAGGGGGAGCTCTGGAAACACCATATATTTT.

The V call is TRBV28, the J call TRBJ2-1; 10 bases agree with TRBD2. This CDR3 spans 16 amino acids. Germline values: CDR1 MDHEN, CDR2 SYDVKM. After removal of 7 bases from V and 7 bases from J, the junction contained 13 bases not matched to a gene. In DNA, the CDR3 is TGTGCCAGCACCTCTCCGGCGTCTAGCGGGAGTAATGAGCAGTTCTTC. Translation: CASTSPASSGSNEQFF. Looking up the rest from reference TRBV28 and TRBJ2-1 gives the full variable domain: DVKVTQSSRYLVKRTGEKVFLECVQDMDHENMFWYRQDPGLGLRLIYFSYDVKMKEKGDIPEGYSVSREKKERFSLILESASTNQTSMYLCASTSPASSGSNEQFFGPGTRLTVL.

This chain uses TRBV5-1 with TRBJ1-1; D remains ambiguous. CDR3 size: 13 residues. V gave up 4 bases and J gave up 6 bases, with 13 bases separating them. CDR1 and CDR2 (germline): SGHRS, YFSETQ. The CDR3: CASSPTGRSEAFF. The CDR3 coding sequence is TGCGCCAGCAGCCCTACCGGGAGGTCTGAAGCTTTCTTT.

CDR3 nucleotides: TGTGCCAGCAGCCGATCGACAGGGGAAAATGAAAAACTGTTTTTT. Encoded protein: CASSRSTGENEKLFF. This chain joins TRBV7-9 and TRBJ1-4, with 8 nucleotides matching TRBD1. The CDR3 length is 15 residues. V gave up 5 bases and J gave up 5 bases; unmatched junction bases: 7. Germline V lookup: CDR1 SEHNR, CDR2 FQNEAQ (reference sequence).

The rearrangement links TRBV6-2 or TRBV6-3 to TRBJ2-1, with 11 bases identical to TRBD2. The germline V gene encodes CDR1 MNHEY and CDR2 SVGEGT. The CDR3 runs 16 residues. J was trimmed by 6 bases and V by 0 bases; bases with no gene match: 4. CDR3 loop: CASSYSRLAGINEQFF. Written as DNA, the CDR3 is TGTGCCAGCAGTTACTCCCGACTAGCGGGAATCAATGAGCAGTTCTTC.

This chain uses TRBV20-1 with TRBJ2-5; 8 nucleotides agree with TRBD2. After removal of 3 bases from V and 2 bases from J, the junction contained 11 bases not matched to a gene. Looked up from germline, CDR1 is DFQATT and CDR2 is SNEGSKA (reference sequence). The CDR3 consists of 16 residues. CDR3 protein: CSASSVSGGAQETQYF. For the CDR3, the DNA is TGCAGTGCTAGTTCGGTCTCGGGGGGGGCTCAAGAGACCCAGTACTTC.

The V gene is TRBV27, the J gene TRBJ2-1, with D possibly TRBD2 on 6 matching bases. Germline V lookup: CDR1 MNHEY, CDR2 SMNVEV (reference sequence). The length of the CDR3 is 15 residues. V was clipped by 6 bases and J by 9 bases, with 21 bases between them. CDR3 sequence (DNA): TGTGCCAGCAGCCGCACCACCCTACTAGCAGTTGAGCAGTTCTTC. Translated, it gives CASSRTTLLAVEQFF.

The chain links TRBV12-3 or TRBV12-4 to TRBJ1-2; D unclear. Trimming shortened V by 2 bases and J by 3 bases, and 7 bases separated the two germline ends. The CDR3 length is 13 residues. In nucleotides, the CDR3 is TGTGCCAGCAGTTTACGCGGAGACTATGGCTACACCTTC. It codes for CASSLRGDYGYTF.

The chain has TRBV28 and TRBJ2-1; TRBD2 matches 12 bases. Germline V gives CDR1 MDHEN, CDR2 SYDVKM. Trimming cost V 4 bases and J 2 bases; bases outside gene matches: 3. The CDR3 is 16 amino acids. The DNA for the CDR3 is TGTGCCAGCAGTTCCCGGACTAGCGGGACCTACAATGAGCAGTTCTTC. As protein: CASSSRTSGTYNEQFF.

The V gene is TRBV28, the J gene TRBJ1-1; maybe TRBD1 (5 bases). V was cut by 5 bases and J by 0 bases, with 13 bases left in between. CDR3 size: 15 residues. The V gene's germline CDR1 is MDHEN and CDR2 SYDVKM. CDR3 loop: CASSGPRGVNTEAFF. The CDR3 bases are TGTGCCAGCAGTGGCCCTAGGGGCGTGAACACTGAAGCTTTCTTT. Supplemented by reference TRBV28 and TRBJ1-1, the full variable domain reads DVKVTQSSRYLVKRTGEKVFLECVQDMDHENMFWYRQDPGLGLRLIYFSYDVKMKEKGDIPEGYSVSREKKERFSLILESASTNQTSMYLCASSGPRGVNTEAFFGQGTRLTVV.

V gene TRBV6-4 combines with J gene TRBJ2-1; 7 nucleotides line up with TRBD1. The CDR3 covers 14 residues. V was clipped by 3 bases and J by 7 bases; unmatched bases: 6. The germline V gene has CDR1 MRHNA and CDR2 SNTAGT. The CDR3 protein is CASSEVTGMNEQFF. The DNA of the CDR3 is TGTGCCAGCAGTGAGGTGACAGGGATGAATGAGCAGTTCTTC.

V and J are TRBV7-2 and TRBJ2-1, with a weak D call TRBD2 (6 bases). Germline CDR1 and CDR2: SGHTA and FQGNSA. V was clipped by 7 bases and J by 0 bases, with 16 bases between them. The CDR3 is 16 amino acids. The CDR3 reads CASKVGSGNSYNEQFF. The CDR3 bases are TGTGCCAGCAAAGTTGGTAGCGGCAACTCCTACAATGAGCAGTTCTTC.

There are many counts of this clone. The chain carries TRBV15 and TRBJ2-1; 8 bases align to TRBD2. CDR1 and CDR2 (germline): LNHNV, YYDKDF (reference sequence). Trimming cost V 3 bases and J 5 bases; bases outside gene matches: 12. This CDR3 has 17 residues. The chain's CDR3 is CATSSARGGPGDNEQFF. The CDR3 DNA follows: TGTGCCACCAGCAGCGCCCGGGGGGGCCCTGGGGACAATGAGCAGTTCTTC. The full variable domain, rest sourced from reference TRBV15 and TRBJ2-1, is DAMVIQNPRYQVTQFGKPVTLSCSQTLNHNVMYWYQQKSSQAPKLLFHYYDKDFNNEADTPDNFQSRRPNTSFCFLDIRSPGLGDTAMYLCATSSARGGPGDNEQFFGPGTRLTVL.

The chain is built from TRBV5-1 and TRBJ2-3; D ambiguous. Germline CDR1 SGHRS, CDR2 YFSETQ. V lost 0 bases, J lost 3 bases, and 8 bases lay in between. The CDR3 consists of 14 residues. The CDR3 region is CASSLGFRTDTQYF. The CDR3, as DNA: TGCGCCAGCAGCTTGGGGTTCAGGACAGATACGCAGTATTTT.

CDR3 DNA: TGTGCCAGCAGCCTTCAGGGGACAACGAACACCGGGGAGCTGTTTTTT. Its protein product is CASSLQGTTNTGELFF. The chain links TRBV9 to TRBJ2-2; perhaps TRBD1 as D (6 bases). This CDR3 is 16 amino acids long. Between the trimmed V and J ends, which lost 4 bases and 0 bases, there was a span of 13 bases. The germline gives CDR1 SGDLS, CDR2 YYNGEE. The variable domain in full, completed from reference TRBV9 and TRBJ2-2, reads DSGVTQTPKHLITATGQRVTLRCSPRSGDLSVYWYQQSLDQGLQFLIQYYNGEERAKGNILERFSAQQFPDLHSELNLSSLELGDSALYFCASSLQGTTNTGELFFGEGSRLTVL.